This note documents a single T cell receptor (beta chain) sequence. The germline V gene has CDR1 SNHLY and CDR2 FYNNEI. The CDR3 consists of 14 residues. V shed 8 bases and J shed 6 bases, with 20 bases lying between them. This record belongs to a study of control samples from healthy donors and cancer patients. Sequenced by immunoSEQ multiplex PCR; TCRdb stores in-frame clones only, minus some. The top ten clones hold about 7.1% of a sample with about 140,000 clones, less than 95% of them seen once. The J gene is TRBJ2-7, the V gene TRBV2, with D perhaps matching TRBD2 (5 bases). Source material: blood. The source of this sequence is a man younger than 35 in good health. CDR3 sequence (DNA): TGTGCCAGCCATTCGCGTACGCGGGCCCCCGAGCAGTACTTC. As protein: CASHSRTRAPEQYF.